Listed here is a single TCR beta chain. The antigen remains unidentified. The data originate from a study of shared clonotypes between healthy human individuals. General study points: Depth was large, yet rarefaction showed that sorted-subset sequencing was incomplete.

Profiling relied on immunoSEQ multiplex PCR, and the TCRdb table lists in-frame clones only, not all of them. The sample includes 2 million to 3 million clones, roughly 93% seen only once; the top ten take around 0.4%. The CDR3 extends over 15 amino acids. Germline V lookup: CDR1 KGHSH, CDR2 LQKENI. V was pared by 2 bases and J by 4 bases, with 6 bases of the junction left unmatched. What was sequenced was naive CD4+ T cells from PBMCs. The subset is: CD45RA+ positively selected. The rearrangement links TRBV18 to TRBJ1-1, with 8 positions matching TRBD1. This TCR was sampled from a man aged 18-30 years in good health. Some clones in this sample may be carry-over from other donors' samples. The CDR3 sequence is CASSPNQGAGTEAFF. The CDR3 DNA is TGTGCCAGCTCACCAAATCAGGGGGCTGGCACTGAAGCTTTCTTT. Based on the CDR3 plus reference TRBV18 and TRBJ1-1, the full variable domain is NAGVMQNPRHLVRRRGQEARLRCSPMKGHSHVYWYRQLPEEGLKFMVYLQKENIIDESGMPKERFSAEFPKEGPSILRIQQVVRGDSAAYFCASSPNQGAGTEAFFGQGTRLTVV.